Following are 6 T cell receptor beta chains from one sample sequenced in a study of T cells in narcolepsy. Using immunoSEQ multiplex PCR, the repertoire was profiled, and TCRdb retains in-frame clones only, with some absent. In the table there are 26,000 or so clones, around nine tenths of which are singletons. Material for sequencing was CD45RA- memory CD4+ T cells from PBMCs. These receptors were collected from a human donor with narcolepsy.

CDR3 sequence reads: CASSPDRGHNSNQPQHF. CDR3 nucleotide sequence: TGTGCCAGTAGTCCAGACAGGGGCCATAATAGCAATCAGCCCCAGCATTTT. The V gene is TRBV19, the J gene TRBJ1-5, with 8 bases matching TRBD1. Germline V gives CDR1 LNHDA, CDR2 SQIVND (reference sequence). Germline trimming cut 5 bases from V and 0 bases from J; bases unmatched to any gene: 9. CDR3 size: 17 residues. The complete variable domain, with remaining parts taken from reference TRBV19 and TRBJ1-5, reads DGGITQSPKYLFRKEGQNVTLSCEQNLNHDAMYWYRQDPGQGLRLIYYSQIVNDFQKGDIAEGYSVSREKKESFPLTVTSAQKNPTAFYLCASSPDRGHNSNQPQHFGDGTRLSIL.

The chain has TRBV5-4 and TRBJ2-3; 8 bases are a match to TRBD1. The length of the CDR3 is 15 residues. V shed 2 bases and J 1 base; nucleotides not matched to a gene: 3. CDR1 and CDR2 from the germline V gene are SGHNT and YYREEE (reference sequence). CDR3 sequence (DNA): TGTGCCAGCAGCTTCGACAGGGGTGGCACAGATACGCAGTATTTT. Its translation: CASSFDRGGTDTQYF.

The chain uses TRBV12-5 and TRBJ1-6; TRBD1 matches at 11 bases. J lost 8 bases, V lost 5 bases, and 5 bases had no gene match. The germline CDR1 and CDR2 sequences are LGHNT and FRNRAP. This CDR3 has 15 residues. The CDR3 DNA reads TGTGCTAGTGGTCCGGGACAGGGGGGATATTCACCCCTCCACTTT. This sequence encodes CASGPGQGGYSPLHF.

CDR3 protein: CASRSINYNSPLHF. The CDR3 DNA reads as TGTGCCAGTCGTTCCATCAACTATAATTCACCCCTCCACTTT. This chain links TRBV27 with TRBJ1-6; D gene uncertain. Looked up from germline, CDR1 is MNHEY and CDR2 is SMNVEV (reference sequence). CDR3 size: 14 residues. V was trimmed by 9 bases and J by 3 bases, leaving 12 bases between them.

A single count supports this clone. The chain has TRBV14 and TRBJ1-1, with D uncertain. The V gene's germline CDR1 is SGHDN and CDR2 FVKESK. V dropped 2 bases and J dropped 7 bases, with 8 bases sitting between them. This CDR3 is 12 amino acids long. The CDR3 DNA follows: TGTGCCAGCAGCCAACTGCGGGGTGAAGCTTTCTTT. Protein: CASSQLRGEAFF.

The chain joins TRBV7-6 to TRBJ1-4, with D hard to call. Trimming cost V 5 bases and J 4 bases, with 11 bases left between them. Germline V gives CDR1 SGHVS, CDR2 FNYEAQ. The CDR3 runs to 14 residues. In nucleotides, the CDR3 is TGTGCCAGCAGCCCCGGACCGGTTAATGAAAAACTGTTTTTT. Residues: CASSPGPVNEKLFF. Looking up the rest from reference TRBV7-6 and TRBJ1-4 gives the full variable domain: GAGVSQSPRYKVTKRGQDVALRCDPISGHVSLYWYRQALGQGPEFLTYFNYEAQQDKSGLPNDRFSAERPEGSISTLTIQRTEQRDSAMYRCASSPGPVNEKLFFGSGTQLSVL.